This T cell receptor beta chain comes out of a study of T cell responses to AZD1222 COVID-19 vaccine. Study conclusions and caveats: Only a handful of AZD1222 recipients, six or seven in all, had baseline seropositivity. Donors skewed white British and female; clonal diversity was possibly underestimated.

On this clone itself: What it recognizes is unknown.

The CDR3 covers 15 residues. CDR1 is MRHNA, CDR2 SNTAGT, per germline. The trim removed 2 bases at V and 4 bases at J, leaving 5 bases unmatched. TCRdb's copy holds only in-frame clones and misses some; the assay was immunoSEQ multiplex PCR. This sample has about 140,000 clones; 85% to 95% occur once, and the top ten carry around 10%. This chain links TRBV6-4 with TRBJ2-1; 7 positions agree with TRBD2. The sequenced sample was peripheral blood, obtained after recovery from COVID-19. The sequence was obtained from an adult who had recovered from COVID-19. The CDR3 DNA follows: TGTGCCAGCAGTGACGGGGGAGGGAAATACAATGAGCAGTTCTTC. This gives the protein CASSDGGGKYNEQFF.